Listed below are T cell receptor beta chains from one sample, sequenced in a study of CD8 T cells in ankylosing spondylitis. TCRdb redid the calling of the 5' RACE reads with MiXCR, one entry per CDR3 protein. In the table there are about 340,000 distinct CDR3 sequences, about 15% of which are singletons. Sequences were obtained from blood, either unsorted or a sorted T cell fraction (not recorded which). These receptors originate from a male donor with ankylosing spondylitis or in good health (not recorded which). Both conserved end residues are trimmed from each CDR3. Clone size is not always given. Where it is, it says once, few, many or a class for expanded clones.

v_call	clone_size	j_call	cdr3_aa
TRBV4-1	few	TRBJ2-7	ASSSGVISSLRY
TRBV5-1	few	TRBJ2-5	ASSGISGPQETQY
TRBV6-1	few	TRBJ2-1	ASSERWRQGGEQF
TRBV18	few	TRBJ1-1	ASSQRQVQGTEAF
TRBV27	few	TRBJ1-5	ASSLWAADSNQPQH
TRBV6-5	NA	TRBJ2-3	ASSYGRSTDTQY
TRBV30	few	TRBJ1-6	AWTEASPLH
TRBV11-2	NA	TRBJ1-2	ASSPWAVWGYT
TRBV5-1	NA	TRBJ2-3	ASSLALLTSGPDTQY
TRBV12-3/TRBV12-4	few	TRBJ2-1	ASSLDSYYDEQF
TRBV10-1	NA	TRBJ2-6	ASSDGGSGANVLT
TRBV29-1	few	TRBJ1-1	SVDWGDGRNTEAF
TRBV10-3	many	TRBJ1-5	AISEEATSNQPQH
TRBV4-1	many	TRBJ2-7	ASSQADMGLAGGSEQY
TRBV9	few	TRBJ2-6	ASSVRTGALSGANVLT
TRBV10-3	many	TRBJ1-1	AIRGQTEAF
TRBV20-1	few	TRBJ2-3	SAGRLAGQDTQY
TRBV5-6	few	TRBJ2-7	ASSSTGTGEGQY
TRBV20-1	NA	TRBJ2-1	SAHAGTTYNEQF
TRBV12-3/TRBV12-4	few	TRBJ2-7	ASTHSRQGQSYEQY
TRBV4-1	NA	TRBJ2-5	ASSQRRLGETQY
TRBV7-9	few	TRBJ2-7	ASSLAVTYTYEQY